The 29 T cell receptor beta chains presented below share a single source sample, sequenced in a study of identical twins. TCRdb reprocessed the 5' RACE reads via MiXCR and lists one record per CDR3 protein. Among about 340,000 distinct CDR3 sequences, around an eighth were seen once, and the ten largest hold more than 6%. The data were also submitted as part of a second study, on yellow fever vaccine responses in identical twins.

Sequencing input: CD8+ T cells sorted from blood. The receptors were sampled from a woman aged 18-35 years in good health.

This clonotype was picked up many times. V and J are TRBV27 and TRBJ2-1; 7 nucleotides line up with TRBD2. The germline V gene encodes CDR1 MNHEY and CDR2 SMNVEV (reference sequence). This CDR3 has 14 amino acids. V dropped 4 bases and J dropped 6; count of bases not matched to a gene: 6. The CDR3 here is CASSYSGEPNEQFF. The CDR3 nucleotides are TGTGCCAGCAGTTACAGCGGGGAACCCAATGAGCAGTTCTTC.

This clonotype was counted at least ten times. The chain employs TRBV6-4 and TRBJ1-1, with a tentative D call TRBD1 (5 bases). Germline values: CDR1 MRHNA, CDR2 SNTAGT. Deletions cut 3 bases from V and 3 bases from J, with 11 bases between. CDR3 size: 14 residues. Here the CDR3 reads CASSEGQDHTEAFF. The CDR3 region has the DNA TGTGCCAGCAGTGAGGGGCAGGATCACACTGAAGCTTTCTTT.

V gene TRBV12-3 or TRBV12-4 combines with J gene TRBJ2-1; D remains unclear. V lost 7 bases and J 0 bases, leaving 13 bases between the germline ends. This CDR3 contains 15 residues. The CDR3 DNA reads TGTGCCAGCACCTGGATGGGGATCTCCTACAATGAGCAGTTCTTC. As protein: CASTWMGISYNEQFF.

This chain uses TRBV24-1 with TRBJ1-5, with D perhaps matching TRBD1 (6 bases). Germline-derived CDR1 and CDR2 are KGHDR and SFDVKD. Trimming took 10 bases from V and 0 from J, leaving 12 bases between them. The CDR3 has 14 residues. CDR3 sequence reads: CATSLQGSNQPQHF. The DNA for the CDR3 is TGTGCCACTTCACTACAGGGTAGCAATCAGCCCCAGCATTTT.

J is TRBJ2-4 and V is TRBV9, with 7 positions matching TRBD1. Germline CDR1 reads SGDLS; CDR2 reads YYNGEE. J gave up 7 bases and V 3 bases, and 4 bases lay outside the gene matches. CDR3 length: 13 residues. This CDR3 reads CASSEQGDNIQYF. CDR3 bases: TGTGCCAGCAGCGAGCAGGGGGACAACATTCAGTACTTC.

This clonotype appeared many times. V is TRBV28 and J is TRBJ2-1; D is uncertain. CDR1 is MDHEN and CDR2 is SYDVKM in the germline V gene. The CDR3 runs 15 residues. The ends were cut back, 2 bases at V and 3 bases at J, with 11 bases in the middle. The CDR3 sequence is CASSLGQTNYNEQFF. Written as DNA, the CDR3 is TGTGCCAGCAGTTTAGGGCAGACAAACTACAATGAGCAGTTCTTC.

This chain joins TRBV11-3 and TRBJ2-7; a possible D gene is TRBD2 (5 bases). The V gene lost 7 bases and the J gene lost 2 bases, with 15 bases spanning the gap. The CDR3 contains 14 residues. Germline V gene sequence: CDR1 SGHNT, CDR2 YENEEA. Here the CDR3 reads CASTKSGYTYEQYF. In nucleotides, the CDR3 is TGTGCCAGCACAAAGAGCGGCTATACCTACGAGCAGTACTTC. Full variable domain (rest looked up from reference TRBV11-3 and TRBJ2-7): EAGVVQSPRYKIIEKKQPVAFWCNPISGHNTLYWYLQNLGQGPELLIRYENEEAVDDSQLPKDRFSAERLKGVDSTLKIQPAELGDSAVYLCASTKSGYTYEQYFGPGTRLTVT.

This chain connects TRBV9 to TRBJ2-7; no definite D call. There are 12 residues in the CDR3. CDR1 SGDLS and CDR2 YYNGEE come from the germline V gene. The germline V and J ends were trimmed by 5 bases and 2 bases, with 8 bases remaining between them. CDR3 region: CASSKSPYEQYF. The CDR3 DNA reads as TGTGCCAGCAGTAAGAGCCCCTACGAGCAGTACTTC.

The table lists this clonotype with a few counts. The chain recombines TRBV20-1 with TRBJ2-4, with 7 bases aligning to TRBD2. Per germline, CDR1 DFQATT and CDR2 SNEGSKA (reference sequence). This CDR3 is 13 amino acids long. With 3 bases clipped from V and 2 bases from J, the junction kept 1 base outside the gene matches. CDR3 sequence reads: CSASGGTKNIQYF. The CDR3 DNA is TGCAGTGCTAGCGGGGGGACCAAAAACATTCAGTACTTC.

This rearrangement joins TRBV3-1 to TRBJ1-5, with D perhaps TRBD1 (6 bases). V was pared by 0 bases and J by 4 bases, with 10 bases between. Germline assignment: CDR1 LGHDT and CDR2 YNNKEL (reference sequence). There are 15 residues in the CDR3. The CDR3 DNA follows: TGTGCCAGCAGCCAAGAATCAGGGGTTAATCAGCCCCAGCATTTT. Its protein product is CASSQESGVNQPQHF.

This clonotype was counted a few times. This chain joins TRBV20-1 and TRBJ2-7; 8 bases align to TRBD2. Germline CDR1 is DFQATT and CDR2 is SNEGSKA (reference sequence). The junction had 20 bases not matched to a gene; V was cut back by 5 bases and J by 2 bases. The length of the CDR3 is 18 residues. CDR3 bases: TGCAGTGCTCTGGACGATGGGCCTAGCGGGCGCGTACCCTACGAGCAGTACTTC. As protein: CSALDDGPSGRVPYEQYF.

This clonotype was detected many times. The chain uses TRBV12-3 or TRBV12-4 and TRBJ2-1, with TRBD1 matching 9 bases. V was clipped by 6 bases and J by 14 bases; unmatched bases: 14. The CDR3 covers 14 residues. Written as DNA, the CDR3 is TGTGCCAGCAGCCCGGGACAGGGACGGGATGGGGAGTTCTTC. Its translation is CASSPGQGRDGEFF.

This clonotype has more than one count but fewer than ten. The CDR3 coding sequence is TGTGCCAGCAGCTCCGACCGAACCTACGAGCAGTACGTC. It yields the protein CASSSDRTYEQYV. This sequence joins TRBV14 and TRBJ2-7; D is uncertain. Germline V gene sequence: CDR1 SGHDN, CDR2 FVKESK. Between the trimmed V and J ends, which lost 5 bases and 2 bases, there was a span of 10 bases. CDR3 length: 13 amino acids.

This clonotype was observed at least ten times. The CDR3 DNA sequence: TGTGCCAGCAGCAACACTGAAGCTTTCTTT. This translates into CASSNTEAFF. V is TRBV12-3 or TRBV12-4 and J is TRBJ1-1; D unclear. This CDR3 region has 10 residues. V was pared by 6 bases and J by 2 bases, with 1 base between.

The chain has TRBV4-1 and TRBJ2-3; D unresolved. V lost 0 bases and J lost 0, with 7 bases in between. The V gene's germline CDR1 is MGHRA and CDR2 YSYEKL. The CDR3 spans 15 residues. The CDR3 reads CASSQERISTDTQYF. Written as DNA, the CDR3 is TGCGCCAGCAGCCAAGAGCGGATCAGCACAGATACGCAGTATTTT.

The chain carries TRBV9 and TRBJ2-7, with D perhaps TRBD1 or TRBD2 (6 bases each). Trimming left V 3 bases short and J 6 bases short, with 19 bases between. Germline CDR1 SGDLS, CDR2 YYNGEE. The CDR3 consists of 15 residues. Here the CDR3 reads CASSAETGGAREQYF. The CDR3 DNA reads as TGTGCCAGCAGCGCAGAGACAGGAGGGGCCCGCGAGCAGTACTTC. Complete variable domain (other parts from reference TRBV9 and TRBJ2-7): DSGVTQTPKHLITATGQRVTLRCSPRSGDLSVYWYQQSLDQGLQFLIQYYNGEERAKGNILERFSAQQFPDLHSELNLSSLELGDSALYFCASSAETGGAREQYFGPGTRLTVT.

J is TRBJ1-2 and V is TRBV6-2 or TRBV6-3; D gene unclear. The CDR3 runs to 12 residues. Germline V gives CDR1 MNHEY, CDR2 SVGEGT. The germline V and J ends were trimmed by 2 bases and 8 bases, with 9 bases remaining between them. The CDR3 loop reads CASSYPGGGYTF. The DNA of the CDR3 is TGTGCCAGCAGTTACCCGGGCGGGGGCTACACCTTC.

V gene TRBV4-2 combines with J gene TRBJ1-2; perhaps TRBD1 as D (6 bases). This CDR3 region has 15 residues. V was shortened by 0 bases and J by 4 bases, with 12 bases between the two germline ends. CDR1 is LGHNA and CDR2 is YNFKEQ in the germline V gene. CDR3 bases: TGTGCCAGCAGCCAAGATCAAGACAGGCTCTATGGCTACACCTTC. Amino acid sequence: CASSQDQDRLYGYTF.

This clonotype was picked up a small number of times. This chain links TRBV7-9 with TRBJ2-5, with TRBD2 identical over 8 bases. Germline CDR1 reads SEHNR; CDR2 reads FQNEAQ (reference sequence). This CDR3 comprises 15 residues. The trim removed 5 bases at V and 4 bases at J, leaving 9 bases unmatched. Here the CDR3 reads CASSAGTRKVETQYF. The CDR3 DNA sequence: TGTGCCAGCAGCGCCGGGACTAGAAAGGTAGAGACCCAGTACTTC.

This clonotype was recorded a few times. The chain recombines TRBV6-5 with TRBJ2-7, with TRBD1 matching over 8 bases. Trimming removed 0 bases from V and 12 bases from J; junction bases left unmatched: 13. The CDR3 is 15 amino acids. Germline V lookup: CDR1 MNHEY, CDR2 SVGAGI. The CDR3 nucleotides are TGTGCCAGCAGTTACTCGACTCAAGGGGCCGGGACAGGGTACGTC. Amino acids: CASSYSTQGAGTGYV.

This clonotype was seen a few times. This chain's CDR3 is CASSLSTSGLSYEQYF. For the CDR3, the DNA is TGTGCCAGCAGCTTATCAACTAGCGGGCTGTCCTACGAGCAGTACTTC. The genes are TRBV7-8 and TRBJ2-7; 9 bases are a match to TRBD2. CDR3 length: 16 residues. CDR1 and CDR2 (germline): SGHVS, FQNEAQ. The junction had 6 bases not matched to a gene; V was cut back by 2 bases and J by 1 base.

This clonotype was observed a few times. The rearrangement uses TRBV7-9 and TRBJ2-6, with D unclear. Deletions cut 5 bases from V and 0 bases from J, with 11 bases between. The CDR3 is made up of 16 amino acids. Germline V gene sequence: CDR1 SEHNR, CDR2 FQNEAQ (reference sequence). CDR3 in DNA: TGTGCCAGCAGCCAAAACTCAGCCTCTGGGGCCAACGTCCTGACTTTC. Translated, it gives CASSQNSASGANVLTF. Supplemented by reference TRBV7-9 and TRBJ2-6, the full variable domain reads DTGVSQNPRHKITKRGQNVTFRCDPISEHNRLYWYRQTLGQGPEFLTYFQNEAQLEKSRLLSDRFSAERPKGSFSTLEIQRTEQGDSAMYLCASSQNSASGANVLTFGAGSRLTVL.

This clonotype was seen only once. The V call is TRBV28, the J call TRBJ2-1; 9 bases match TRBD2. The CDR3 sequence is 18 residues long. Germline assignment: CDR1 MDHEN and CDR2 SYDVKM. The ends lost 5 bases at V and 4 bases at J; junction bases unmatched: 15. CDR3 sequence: CASSTQGLADTNYNEQFF. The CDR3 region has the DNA TGTGCCAGCAGTACTCAGGGACTAGCAGACACAAATTACAATGAGCAGTTCTTC.

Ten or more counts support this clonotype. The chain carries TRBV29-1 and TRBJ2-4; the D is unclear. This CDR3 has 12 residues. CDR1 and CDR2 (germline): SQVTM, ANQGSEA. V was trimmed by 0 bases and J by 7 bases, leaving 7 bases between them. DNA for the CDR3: TGCAGCGTTGAAGAGGAAAGGAACATTCAGTACTTC. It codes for CSVEEERNIQYF.

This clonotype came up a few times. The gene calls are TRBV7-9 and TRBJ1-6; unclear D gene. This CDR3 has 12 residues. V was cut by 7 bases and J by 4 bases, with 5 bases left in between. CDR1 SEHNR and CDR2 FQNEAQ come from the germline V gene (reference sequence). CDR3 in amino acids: CASTEYNSPLHF. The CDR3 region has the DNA TGTGCCAGCACAGAGTATAATTCACCCCTCCACTTT.

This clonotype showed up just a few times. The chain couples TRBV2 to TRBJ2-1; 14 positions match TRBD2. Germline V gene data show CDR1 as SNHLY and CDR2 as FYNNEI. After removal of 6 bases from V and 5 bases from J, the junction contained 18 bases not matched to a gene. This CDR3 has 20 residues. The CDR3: CASSAPGLAGERPKDNEQFF. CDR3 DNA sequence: TGTGCCAGCAGCGCACCGGGACTAGCGGGAGAACGCCCTAAGGACAATGAGCAGTTCTTC.

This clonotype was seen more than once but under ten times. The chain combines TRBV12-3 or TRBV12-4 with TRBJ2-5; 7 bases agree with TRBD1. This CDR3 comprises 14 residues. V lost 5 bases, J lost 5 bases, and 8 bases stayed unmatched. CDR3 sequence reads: CASSITGVGETQYF. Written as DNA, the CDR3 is TGTGCCAGCAGTATAACAGGGGTAGGGGAGACCCAGTACTTC.

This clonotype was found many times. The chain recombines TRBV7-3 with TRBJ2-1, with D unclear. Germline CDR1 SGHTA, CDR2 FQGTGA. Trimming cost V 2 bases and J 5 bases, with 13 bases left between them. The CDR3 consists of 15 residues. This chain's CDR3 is CASSLGVGKNNEQFF. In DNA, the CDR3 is TGTGCCAGCAGCTTAGGAGTGGGGAAGAACAATGAGCAGTTCTTC.

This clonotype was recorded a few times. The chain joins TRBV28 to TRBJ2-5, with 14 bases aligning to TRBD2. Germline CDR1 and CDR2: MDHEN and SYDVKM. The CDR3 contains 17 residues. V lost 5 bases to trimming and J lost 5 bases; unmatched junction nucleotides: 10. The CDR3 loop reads CASSQGTSGSYLETQYF. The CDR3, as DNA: TGTGCCAGCAGTCAAGGGACTAGCGGGAGTTATTTGGAGACCCAGTACTTC. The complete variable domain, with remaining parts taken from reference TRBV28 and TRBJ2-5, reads DVKVTQSSRYLVKRTGEKVFLECVQDMDHENMFWYRQDPGLGLRLIYFSYDVKMKEKGDIPEGYSVSREKKERFSLILESASTNQTSMYLCASSQGTSGSYLETQYFGPGTRLLVL.